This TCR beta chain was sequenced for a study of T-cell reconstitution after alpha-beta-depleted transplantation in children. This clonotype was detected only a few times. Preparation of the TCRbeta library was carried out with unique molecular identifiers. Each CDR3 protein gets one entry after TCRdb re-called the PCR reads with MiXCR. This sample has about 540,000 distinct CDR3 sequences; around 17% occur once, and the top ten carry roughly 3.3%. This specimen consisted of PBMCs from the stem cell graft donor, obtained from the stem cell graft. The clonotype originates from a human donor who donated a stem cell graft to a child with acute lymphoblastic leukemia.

The CDR3 nucleotides read TGCAGCGTTGAAAAAGACAGGGTCGCGGCAGAGACCCAGTACTTC. It codes for CSVEKDRVAAETQYF. The rearrangement joins TRBV29-1 to TRBJ2-5; TRBD1 agrees at 7 bases. V shed 2 bases and J 4 bases; nucleotides not matched to a gene: 10. The CDR3 runs 15 residues. Germline V gene sequence: CDR1 SQVTM, CDR2 ANQGSEA.